The TCR beta chain described here comes from a study of molecular identifiers for immune sequencing clone quantification. Study overall: RNA, taken in replicates from about 20,000 or 100,000 naive CD8 cells, was split five ways, with four sequenced. Study-level findings and limits: Even with more than 950,000 naive cells present, spiked Jurkat TCR RNA from one cell was reportedly detectable.

The CDR3 consists of 14 residues. With 8 bases clipped from V and 5 bases from J, the junction kept 10 bases outside the gene matches. As CD8+CD4-CCR7+CD45RA+ cells, naive CD8 T cells were sorted. Turning to this clonotype: Its antigen is as yet unknown.

Library preparation followed earlier protocols using designated TCR primers. TCRdb reanalysed the PCR reads using MiXCR and keeps one entry per CDR3 protein. The table includes approximately 590,000 distinct CDR3 sequences, roughly 23% detected once. The clonotype comes from a human donor in good health. Some libraries in this study had Jurkat cell RNA spiked in. The genes are TRBV12-3 or TRBV12-4 and TRBJ2-5, with 8 bases lining up with TRBD1. Sample: naive CD8+ T cells from blood, with Jurkat cell RNA spiked in. The subset: FACS-sorted CD8+CD4-CCR7+CD45RA+ naive T cells. Here the CDR3 DNA reads TGTGCCAGCCGACAGGGGCTTGTAGGGGAGACCCAGTACTTC. Its translation: CASRQGLVGETQYF.